Each of the 7 T cell receptor beta chains below was sequenced from the same sample in a study of Graves' ophthalmopathy and Graves' hyperthyroidism. RNA transcripts provided the template for amplifying TCR beta CDR3 regions. The first-round RT-PCR employed HTBI primers together with the Qiagen OneStep RT-PCR kit. A multiplex PCR was then performed as the second round. From the multiplex PCR reads, TCRdb called clonotypes with MiXCR, one entry per CDR3 protein. The data show hundreds of thousands of distinct CDR3 sequences, 40% seen once. The sample comprised peripheral blood. All receptors come from an adult man with Graves' ophthalmopathy.

The table lists this clonotype with many counts. CDR3 DNA sequence: TGTGCCAGCAGTGACCTACTCCTCGCGAACACTGAAGCTTTCTTT. Its translation is CASSDLLLANTEAFF. J is TRBJ1-1 and V is TRBV2; D remains unclear. Germline loops: CDR1 SNHLY, CDR2 FYNNEI. This CDR3 is built from 15 residues. V lost 3 bases to trimming and J lost 1 base, with 12 bases between them.

The chain uses TRBV12-3 or TRBV12-4 and TRBJ1-1, with no clear D. This CDR3 contains 12 residues. V was cut by 5 bases and J by 0 bases, with 4 bases left in between. CDR3 protein: CASSKMNTEAFF. CDR3 DNA: TGTGCCAGCAGTAAAATGAACACTGAAGCTTTCTTT.

This clonotype was counted many times. This chain links TRBV7-9 with TRBJ2-6; D perhaps matches TRBD1 (6 bases). Looked up from germline, CDR1 is SEHNR and CDR2 is FQNEAQ (reference sequence). Trimming took 8 bases from V and 4 from J, leaving 6 bases between them. The CDR3 covers 12 residues. The CDR3 coding sequence is TGTGCCAGCCAGGGGGGGGCCAACGTCCTGACTTTC. This gives the protein CASQGGANVLTF.

This chain uses TRBV4-2 with TRBJ2-2; D gene ambiguous. V was shortened by 4 bases and J by 3 bases, with 12 bases between the two germline ends. The germline V gene has CDR1 LGHNA and CDR2 YNFKEQ. The CDR3 has 15 residues. This chain's CDR3 is CASSPRATYTGELFF. As DNA, the CDR3 is TGTGCCAGCAGCCCCCGGGCTACCTACACCGGGGAGCTGTTTTTT.

This clonotype was observed once. V is TRBV30 and J is TRBJ2-5; D is uncertain. Trimming removed 0 bases at V and 5 bases at J, with 22 bases between. The CDR3 length is 17 residues. Germline CDR1 is GTSNPN and CDR2 is SVGIG (reference sequence). DNA of the CDR3: TGTGCCTGGAGTGTACGCAACACAATGGCCCACCGGGAGACCCAGTACTTC. Its protein is CAWSVRNTMAHRETQYF.

In nucleotides, the CDR3 is TGCGCCAGCAGCCAAGATAGTAGGGGCGGAACTGAAGCTTTCTTT. Amino acid sequence: CASSQDSRGGTEAFF. This sequence joins TRBV4-1 and TRBJ1-1; perhaps TRBD1 as D (5 bases). This CDR3 is 15 amino acids long. V lost 0 bases to trimming and J lost 5 bases, with 13 bases between them. Germline CDR1 and CDR2: MGHRA and YSYEKL.

V usage is TRBV29-1 and J usage is TRBJ1-2; 7 bases map to TRBD1. Germline trimming cut 4 bases from V and 4 bases from J; bases unmatched to any gene: 3. Germline CDR1 and CDR2: SQVTM and ANQGSEA. The CDR3 covers 12 residues. The CDR3 coding sequence is TGCAGCGTTGCTGGGGACAGCTATGGCTACACCTTC. This encodes CSVAGDSYGYTF.